The clone carrying this TCR beta chain was seen a single time. This table comes from immunoSEQ multiplex PCR, and its TCRdb copy is limited to in-frame clones, with some not included. Here the sample spans about 97,000 clones, around 89% being singletons. There are 15 residues in the CDR3. With 0 bases removed from V and 4 bases from J, the gap between germline ends came to 10 bases. Germline assignment: CDR1 SEHNR and CDR2 FQNEAQ (reference sequence). This sample is drawn from a study of T cell responses to AZD1222 COVID-19 vaccine. The chain has TRBV7-9 and TRBJ1-3; the D is unclear. This specimen was peripheral blood, taken on day 0 of AZD1222 vaccination. This clonotype was obtained from an adult in good health. CDR3: CASSLALGFGNTIYF. In DNA form, the CDR3 reads TGTGCCAGCAGCTTAGCGCTTGGGTTCGGAAACACCATATATTTT.